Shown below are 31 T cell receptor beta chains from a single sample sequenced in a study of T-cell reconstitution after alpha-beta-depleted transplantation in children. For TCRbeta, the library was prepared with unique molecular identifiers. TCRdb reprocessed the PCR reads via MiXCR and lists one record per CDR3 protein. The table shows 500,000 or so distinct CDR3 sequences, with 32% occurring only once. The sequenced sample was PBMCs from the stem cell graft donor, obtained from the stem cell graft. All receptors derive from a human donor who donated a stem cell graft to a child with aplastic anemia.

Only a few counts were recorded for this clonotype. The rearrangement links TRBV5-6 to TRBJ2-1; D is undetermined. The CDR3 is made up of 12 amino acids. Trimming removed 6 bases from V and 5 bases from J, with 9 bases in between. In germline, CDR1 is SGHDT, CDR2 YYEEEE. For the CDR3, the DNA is TGTGCCAGCAAGGCATGGAACAATGAGCAGTTCTTC. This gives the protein CASKAWNNEQFF.

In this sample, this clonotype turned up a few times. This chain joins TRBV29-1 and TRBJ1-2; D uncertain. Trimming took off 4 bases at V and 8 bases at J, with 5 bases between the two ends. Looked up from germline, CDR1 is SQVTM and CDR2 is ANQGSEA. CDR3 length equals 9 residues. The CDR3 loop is CSVVPGYTF. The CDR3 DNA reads TGCAGCGTTGTGCCCGGCTACACCTTC.

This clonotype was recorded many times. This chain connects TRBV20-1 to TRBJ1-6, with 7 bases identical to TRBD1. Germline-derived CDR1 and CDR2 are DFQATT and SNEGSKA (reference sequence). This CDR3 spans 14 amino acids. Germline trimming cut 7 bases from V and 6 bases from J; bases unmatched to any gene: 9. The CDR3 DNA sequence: TGCAGTGTAGCTGTGGGACAGCCTAATTCACCCCTCCACTTT. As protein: CSVAVGQPNSPLHF.

CDR3 bases: TGCAGTGCTAGAGATCCAAGGACTAGCCCCGTCGATGAGCAGTTCTTC. It yields the protein CSARDPRTSPVDEQFF. The rearrangement uses TRBV20-1 and TRBJ2-1, with 8 bases aligning to TRBD2. The germline CDR1 and CDR2 sequences are DFQATT and SNEGSKA (reference sequence). V lost 0 bases to trimming and J lost 8 bases; unmatched junction nucleotides: 12. The CDR3 runs 16 residues.

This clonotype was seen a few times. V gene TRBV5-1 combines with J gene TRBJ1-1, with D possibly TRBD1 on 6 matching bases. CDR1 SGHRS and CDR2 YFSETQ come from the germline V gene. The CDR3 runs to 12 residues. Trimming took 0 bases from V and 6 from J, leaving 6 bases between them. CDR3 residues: CASSLGQAEAFF. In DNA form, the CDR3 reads TGCGCCAGCAGCTTGGGACAGGCTGAAGCTTTCTTT.

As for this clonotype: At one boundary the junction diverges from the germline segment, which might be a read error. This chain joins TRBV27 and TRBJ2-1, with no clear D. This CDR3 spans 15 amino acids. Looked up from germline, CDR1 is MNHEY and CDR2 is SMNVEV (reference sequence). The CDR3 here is CASSITRSSNNEQFF. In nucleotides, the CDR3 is TGTGCCAGCAGTATAACCCGGAGCTCCAACAATGAGCAGTTCTTC.

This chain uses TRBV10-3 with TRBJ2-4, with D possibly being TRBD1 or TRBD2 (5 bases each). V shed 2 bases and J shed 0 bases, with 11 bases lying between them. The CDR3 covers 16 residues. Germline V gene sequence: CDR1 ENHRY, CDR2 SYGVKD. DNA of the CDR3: TGTGCCATCAGTGAGAGTGAGGGGCAAGCCAAAAACATTCAGTACTTC. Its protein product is CAISESEGQAKNIQYF.

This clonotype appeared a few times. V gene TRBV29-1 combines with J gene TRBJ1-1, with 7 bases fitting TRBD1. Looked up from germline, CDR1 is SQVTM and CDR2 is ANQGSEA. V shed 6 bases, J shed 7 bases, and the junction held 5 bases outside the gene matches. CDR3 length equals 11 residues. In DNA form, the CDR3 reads TGCAGCGTGGGAGGGACAGTTGAAGCTTTCTTT. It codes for CSVGGTVEAFF.

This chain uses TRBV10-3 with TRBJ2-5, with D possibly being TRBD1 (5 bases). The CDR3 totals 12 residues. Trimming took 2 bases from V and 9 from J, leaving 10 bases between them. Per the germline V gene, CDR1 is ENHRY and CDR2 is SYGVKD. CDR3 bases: TGTGCCATCAGTGAGGCCACAGGCGCCCAGTACTTC. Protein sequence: CAISEATGAQYF.

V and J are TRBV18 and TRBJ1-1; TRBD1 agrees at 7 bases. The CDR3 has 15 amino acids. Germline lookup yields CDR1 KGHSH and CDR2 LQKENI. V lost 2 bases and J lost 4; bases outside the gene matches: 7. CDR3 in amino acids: CASSPTGDRATEAFF. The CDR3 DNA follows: TGTGCCAGCTCACCAACGGGAGACAGGGCCACTGAAGCTTTCTTT.

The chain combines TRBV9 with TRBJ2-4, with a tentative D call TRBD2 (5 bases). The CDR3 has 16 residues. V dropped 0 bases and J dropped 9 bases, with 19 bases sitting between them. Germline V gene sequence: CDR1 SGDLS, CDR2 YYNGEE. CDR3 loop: CASSVDPGGEGVIQYF. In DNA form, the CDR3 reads TGTGCCAGCAGCGTAGATCCCGGTGGTGAGGGAGTCATTCAGTACTTC. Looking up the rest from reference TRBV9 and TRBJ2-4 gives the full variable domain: DSGVTQTPKHLITATGQRVTLRCSPRSGDLSVYWYQQSLDQGLQFLIQYYNGEERAKGNILERFSAQQFPDLHSELNLSSLELGDSALYFCASSVDPGGEGVIQYFGAGTRLSVL.

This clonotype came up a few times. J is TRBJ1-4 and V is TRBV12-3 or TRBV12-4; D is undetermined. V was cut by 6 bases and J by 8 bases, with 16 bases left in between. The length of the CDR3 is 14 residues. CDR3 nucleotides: TGTGCCAGCAGCCCTGGGTTTGTCGGGGAAAAACTGTTTTTT. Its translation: CASSPGFVGEKLFF.

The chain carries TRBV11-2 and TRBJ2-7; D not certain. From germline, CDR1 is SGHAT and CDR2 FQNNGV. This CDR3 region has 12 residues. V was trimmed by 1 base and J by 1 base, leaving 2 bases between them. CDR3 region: CASSLVSYEQYV. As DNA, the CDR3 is TGTGCCAGCAGCTTAGTATCCTACGAGCAGTACGTC.

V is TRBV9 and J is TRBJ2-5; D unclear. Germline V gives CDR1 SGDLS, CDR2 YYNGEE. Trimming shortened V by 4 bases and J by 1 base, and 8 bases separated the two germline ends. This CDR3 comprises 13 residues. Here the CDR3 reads CASSLPPQETQYF. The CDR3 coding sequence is TGTGCCAGCAGCCTCCCCCCCCAAGAGACCCAGTACTTC.

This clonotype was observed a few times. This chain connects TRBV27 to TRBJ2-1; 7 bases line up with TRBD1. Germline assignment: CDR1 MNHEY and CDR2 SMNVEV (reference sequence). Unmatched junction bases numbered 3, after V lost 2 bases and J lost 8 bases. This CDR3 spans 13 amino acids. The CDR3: CASSLTGADEQFF. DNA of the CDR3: TGTGCCAGCAGTTTAACAGGGGCCGATGAGCAGTTCTTC.

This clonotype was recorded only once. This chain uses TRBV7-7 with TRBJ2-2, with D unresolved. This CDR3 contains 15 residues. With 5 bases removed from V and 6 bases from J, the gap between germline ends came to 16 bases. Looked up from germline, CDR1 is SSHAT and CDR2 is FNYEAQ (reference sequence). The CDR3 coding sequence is TGTGCCAGCAGCATCACCGGCTCAAGGGCCGGGGAGCTGTTTTTT. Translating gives CASSITGSRAGELFF.

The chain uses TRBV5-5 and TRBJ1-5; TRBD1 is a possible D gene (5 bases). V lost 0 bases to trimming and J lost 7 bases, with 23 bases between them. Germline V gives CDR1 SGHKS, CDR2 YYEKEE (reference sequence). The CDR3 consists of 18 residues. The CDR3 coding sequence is TGTGCCAGCAGCTTGGGCCCCGGGGGAGGGGTGGCCTGGCAGCCCCAGCATTTT. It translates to CASSLGPGGGVAWQPQHF.

CDR3 amino acids: CASSLGTPERTTFYNEQFF. In DNA, the CDR3 is TGTGCCAGCAGTTTGGGGACCCCGGAAAGGACTACCTTCTACAATGAGCAGTTCTTC. The gene calls are TRBV28 and TRBJ2-1; TRBD2 might be the D (6 bases). V was pared by 3 bases and J by 3 bases, with 24 bases between. The germline gives CDR1 MDHEN, CDR2 SYDVKM. The CDR3 length is 19 residues.

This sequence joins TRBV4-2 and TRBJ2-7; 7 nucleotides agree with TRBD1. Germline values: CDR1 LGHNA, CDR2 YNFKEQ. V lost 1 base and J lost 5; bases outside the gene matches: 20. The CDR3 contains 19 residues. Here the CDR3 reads CASSQVGAASQGLLNEQYF. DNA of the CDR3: TGTGCCAGCAGCCAAGTTGGGGCCGCATCACAGGGGTTATTAAACGAGCAGTACTTC.

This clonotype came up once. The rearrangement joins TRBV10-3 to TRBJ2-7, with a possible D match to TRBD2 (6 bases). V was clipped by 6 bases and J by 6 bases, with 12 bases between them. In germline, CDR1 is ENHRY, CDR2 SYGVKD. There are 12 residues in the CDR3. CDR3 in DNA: TGTGCCATCAGCGAACTAGCCTTCGAGCAGTACTTC. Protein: CAISELAFEQYF.

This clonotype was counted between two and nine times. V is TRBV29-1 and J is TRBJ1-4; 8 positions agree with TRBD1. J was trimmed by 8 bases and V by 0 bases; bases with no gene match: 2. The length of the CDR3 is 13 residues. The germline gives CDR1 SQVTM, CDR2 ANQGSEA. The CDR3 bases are TGCAGCGTTGAAGAGGGGACAGGAGAAAAACTGTTTTTT. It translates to CSVEEGTGEKLFF.

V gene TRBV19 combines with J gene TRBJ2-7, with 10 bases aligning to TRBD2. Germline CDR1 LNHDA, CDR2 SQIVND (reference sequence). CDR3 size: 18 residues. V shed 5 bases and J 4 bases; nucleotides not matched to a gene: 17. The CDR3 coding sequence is TGTGCCAGTAGTTTTCCTCGTGAGGAACTAGCGGGAAGATACGAGCAGTACGTC. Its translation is CASSFPREELAGRYEQYV.

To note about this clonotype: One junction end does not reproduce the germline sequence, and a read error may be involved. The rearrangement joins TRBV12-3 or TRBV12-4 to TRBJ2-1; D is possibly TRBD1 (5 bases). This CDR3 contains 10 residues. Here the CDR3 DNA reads TGTGCCAGCAGTCAGTGGACACTGGTCTTC. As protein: CASSQWTLVF.

CDR3 loop: CASRWAKGDRTANTEAFF. The CDR3 DNA reads as TGCGCCAGCAGATGGGCGAAGGGGGATAGGACTGCGAACACTGAAGCTTTCTTT. The chain carries TRBV5-1 and TRBJ1-1, with D possibly matching TRBD1 (6 bases). CDR1 SGHRS and CDR2 YFSETQ come from the germline V gene. Trimming took off 5 bases at V and 1 base at J, with 24 bases between the two ends. The CDR3 covers 18 residues.

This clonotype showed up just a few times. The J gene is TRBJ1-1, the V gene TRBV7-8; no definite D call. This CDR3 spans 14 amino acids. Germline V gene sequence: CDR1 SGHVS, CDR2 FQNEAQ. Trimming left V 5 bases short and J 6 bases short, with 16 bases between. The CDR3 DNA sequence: TGTGCCAGCAGCCTTGTGGATTCGGCGTCTGAAGCTTTCTTT. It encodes CASSLVDSASEAFF.

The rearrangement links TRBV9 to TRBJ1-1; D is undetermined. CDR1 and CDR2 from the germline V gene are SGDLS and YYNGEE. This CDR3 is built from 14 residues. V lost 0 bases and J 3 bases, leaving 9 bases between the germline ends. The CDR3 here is CASSVGQQDTEAFF. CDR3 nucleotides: TGTGCCAGCAGCGTAGGTCAGCAAGACACTGAAGCTTTCTTT. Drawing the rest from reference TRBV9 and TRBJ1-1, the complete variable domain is DSGVTQTPKHLITATGQRVTLRCSPRSGDLSVYWYQQSLDQGLQFLIQYYNGEERAKGNILERFSAQQFPDLHSELNLSSLELGDSALYFCASSVGQQDTEAFFGQGTRLTVV.

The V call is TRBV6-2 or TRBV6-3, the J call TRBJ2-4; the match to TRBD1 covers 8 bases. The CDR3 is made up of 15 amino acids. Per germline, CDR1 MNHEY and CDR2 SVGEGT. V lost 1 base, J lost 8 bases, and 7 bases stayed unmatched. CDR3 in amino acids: CASSYWQGALDIQYF. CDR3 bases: TGTGCCAGCAGTTACTGGCAGGGGGCGCTGGACATTCAGTACTTC.

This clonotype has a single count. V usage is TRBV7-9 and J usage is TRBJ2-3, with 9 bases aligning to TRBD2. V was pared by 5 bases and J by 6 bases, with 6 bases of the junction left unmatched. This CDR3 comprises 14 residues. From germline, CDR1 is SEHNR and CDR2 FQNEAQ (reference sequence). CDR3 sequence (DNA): TGTGCCAGCAGCAGCGAGCGGGAGGCGGATACGCAGTATTTT. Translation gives CASSSEREADTQYF. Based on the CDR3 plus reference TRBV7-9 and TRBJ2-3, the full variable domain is DTGVSQNPRHKITKRGQNVTFRCDPISEHNRLYWYRQTLGQGPEFLTYFQNEAQLEKSRLLSDRFSAERPKGSFSTLEIQRTEQGDSAMYLCASSSEREADTQYFGPGTRLTVL.

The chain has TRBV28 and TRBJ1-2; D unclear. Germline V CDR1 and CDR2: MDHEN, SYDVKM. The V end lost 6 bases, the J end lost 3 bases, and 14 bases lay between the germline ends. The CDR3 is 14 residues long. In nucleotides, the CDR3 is TGTGCCAGCAGATCAGGACGGGTAGACTATGGCTACACCTTC. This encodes CASRSGRVDYGYTF.

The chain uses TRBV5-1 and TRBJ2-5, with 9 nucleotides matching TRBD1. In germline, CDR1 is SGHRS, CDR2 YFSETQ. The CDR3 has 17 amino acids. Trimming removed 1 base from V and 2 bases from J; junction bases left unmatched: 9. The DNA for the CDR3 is TGCGCCAGCAGCTTGATTCCCGGGACAGGGAAACAAGAGACCCAGTACTTC. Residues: CASSLIPGTGKQETQYF.

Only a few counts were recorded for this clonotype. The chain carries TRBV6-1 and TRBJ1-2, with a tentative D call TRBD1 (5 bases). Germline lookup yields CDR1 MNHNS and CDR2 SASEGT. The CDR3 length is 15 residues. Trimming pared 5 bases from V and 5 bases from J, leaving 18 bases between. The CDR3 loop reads CASSPRGRQGYGYTF. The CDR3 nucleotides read TGTGCCAGCAGTCCACGGGGTCGGCAGGGTTATGGCTACACCTTC.